The next 10 T cell receptor beta chains were all read from a single sample in a study of vaccination and CD4 T cells after COVID-19. This sample's treatment: roughly ten-day PBMC culture with coronavirus spike peptide pools or control peptides (ViraFEST assay). Their antigen targets remain unknown. CD4+ T cells that had been cultured provided DNA sequenced with the Oncomine TCR Beta short-read assay. MiXCR, applied by TCRdb to the PCR reads, yields one record per CDR3 protein. There are approximately 17,000 distinct CDR3 sequences in the sample; about 50% occur only once, and roughly 6.2% lies in the top ten. The sequenced material came from CD4+ T cells from blood, cultured in vitro. The source of these receptors is a human donor who had recovered from COVID-19.

The chain uses TRBV7-2 and TRBJ1-6; the D gene is possibly TRBD1 (6 bases). Trimming removed 7 bases at V and 6 bases at J, with 13 bases between. Germline values: CDR1 SGHTA, CDR2 FQGNSA. The CDR3 is 14 residues long. As DNA, the CDR3 is TGTGCCAGCAAATGGGGGGCTAGTAATTCACCCCTCCACTTT. It encodes CASKWGASNSPLHF.

This clonotype was picked up a small number of times. The chain uses TRBV7-9 and TRBJ1-1; TRBD1 matches at 10 bases. V lost 6 bases to trimming and J lost 8 bases; unmatched junction nucleotides: 9. In germline, CDR1 is SEHNR, CDR2 FQNEAQ (reference sequence). The length of the CDR3 is 14 residues. The CDR3 bases are TGTGCCAGCAGGCAAGGACAGGGGGGGACCGAAGCTTTCTTT. Translated, it gives CASRQGQGGTEAFF.

The V gene is TRBV20-1, the J gene TRBJ1-1; 7 nucleotides align to TRBD1. V lost 6 bases, J lost 6 bases, and 19 bases stayed unmatched. Germline CDR1 reads DFQATT; CDR2 reads SNEGSKA (reference sequence). CDR3 length: 16 residues. CDR3 bases: TGCAGTGCCGTTCCCGGACAGGCAATAAGCTCTGCTGAAGCTTTCTTT. Residues: CSAVPGQAISSAEAFF.

The rearrangement uses TRBV7-2 and TRBJ1-2; D perhaps matches TRBD1 (6 bases). This CDR3 region has 15 residues. CDR1 and CDR2 (germline): SGHTA, FQGNSA. The V and J ends lost 5 bases and 4 bases respectively, with 17 bases between them. The CDR3 sequence: CASSGLRGQGYGYTF. CDR3 sequence (DNA): TGTGCCAGCAGCGGTCTCCGGGGGCAAGGCTATGGCTACACCTTC.

This chain connects TRBV5-1 to TRBJ2-5; 11 bases map to TRBD1. The CDR3 consists of 16 residues. Germline V CDR1 and CDR2: SGHRS, YFSETQ. J lost 4 bases, V lost 2 bases, and 7 bases had no gene match. The CDR3 loop is CASSLYGQGAGETQYF. CDR3 DNA: TGCGCCAGCAGCTTATACGGACAGGGGGCGGGAGAGACCCAGTACTTC.

In this sample, this clonotype turned up once. The J gene is TRBJ1-2, the V gene TRBV20-1; possibly TRBD1 for D (6 bases). From germline, CDR1 is DFQATT and CDR2 SNEGSKA (reference sequence). The CDR3 sequence is 12 residues long. V was clipped by 0 bases and J by 7 bases, with 9 bases between them. The CDR3 coding sequence is TGCAGTGCTAGAGACACAGGGTCTGGCTACACCTTC. Translated: CSARDTGSGYTF.

This clonotype came up a few times. The V gene is TRBV20-1, the J gene TRBJ1-5; D gene uncertain. There are 14 residues in the CDR3. The V and J ends lost 6 bases and 5 bases respectively, with 17 bases between them. Germline V gives CDR1 DFQATT, CDR2 SNEGSKA (reference sequence). The CDR3 loop is CSAHRTGGYQPQHF. The CDR3 coding sequence is TGCAGTGCGCATCGGACGGGCGGATATCAGCCCCAGCATTTT.

The sample holds a few counts of this clonotype. The chain links TRBV12-3 or TRBV12-4 to TRBJ1-2; 9 bases are shared with TRBD1. The CDR3 loop spans 13 amino acids. The trim removed 6 bases at V and 3 bases at J, leaving 2 bases unmatched. The CDR3 DNA follows: TGTGCCAGCAGCCGGGACAGGGACTATGGCTACACCTTC. It translates to CASSRDRDYGYTF.

This chain connects TRBV20-1 to TRBJ2-5; a possible D gene is TRBD2 (5 bases). The CDR3 consists of 12 residues. Germline CDR1 reads DFQATT; CDR2 reads SNEGSKA (reference sequence). V lost 6 bases and J 7 bases, leaving 15 bases between the germline ends. CDR3 sequence reads: CSALSGYGTQYF. The CDR3 nucleotides read TGCAGTGCGCTAAGCGGCTACGGGACCCAGTACTTC.

This clonotype appeared a few times. The chain couples TRBV28 to TRBJ1-5; a possible D gene is TRBD1 (5 bases). Germline CDR1 and CDR2: MDHEN and SYDVKM. The CDR3 sequence is 15 residues long. Trimming removed 5 bases from V and 1 base from J, with 12 bases in between. In DNA, the CDR3 is TGTGCCAGCAGTGCCCAGGGTACAAGCAATCAGCCCCAGCATTTT. This sequence encodes CASSAQGTSNQPQHF.